This is a list of T cell receptor beta chains from one sample in a study of CXCR3-negative and CXCR3-positive naive CD8 T cells. After re-calling the 5' RACE reads, TCRdb lists one entry per CDR3 protein, DNA absent. The sample's table shows tens of thousands of distinct CDR3 sequences. What was sequenced was naive CXCR3- CD8+ T cells from blood. The source of these receptors is a human donor in good health. Some clones in this sample may be carry-over from other donors' samples. Each CDR3 is given with its conserved first and last residue. The order of the fields is V gene, J gene, CDR3 protein.

TRBV4-3	TRBJ1-2	CASSQDRSSGPRNGYTF
TRBV7-9	TRBJ2-1	CASSLARGRLYSYNEQFF
TRBV29-1	TRBJ1-1	CSVDPGTVAFF
TRBV29-1	TRBJ2-1	CSVEQGDAYNEQFF
TRBV9	TRBJ2-4	CASSLGHSAKNIQYF
TRBV7-2	TRBJ2-5	CASSLPRGLLETQYF
TRBV20-1	TRBJ2-7	CSARPRPSNEQYF
TRBV4-2	TRBJ2-7	CASSQGDRSYEQYF
TRBV13	TRBJ2-7	CASSFLSGAYEQYF
TRBV29-1	TRBJ1-2	CSVRSQGNYGYTF
TRBV7-9	TRBJ2-7	CASSLYGGDEQYF
TRBV12-3/TRBV12-4	TRBJ2-3	CASSFSTTDTQYF
TRBV14	TRBJ2-7	CASSPASGTYEQYF
TRBV5-6	TRBJ2-7	CASSLIALAYEQYF
TRBV18	TRBJ2-5	CASSPPDGTVDQETQYF
TRBV7-3	TRBJ2-5	CASSTGLAGSQETQYF
TRBV12-3/TRBV12-4	TRBJ2-7	CASSYEGLPAYEQYF
TRBV12-3/TRBV12-4	TRBJ2-2	CASSFSGTPGGELFF
TRBV11-2	TRBJ1-2	CASGPEGVFGYTF
TRBV2	TRBJ1-5	CASRDPRRVGQPQHF
TRBV7-3	TRBJ2-7	CASSLGSGDTYEQYF
TRBV28	TRBJ2-7	CASKLGDYYEQYF
TRBV5-1	TRBJ2-5	CARWTGEKAQYF
TRBV7-9	TRBJ2-3	CASSLVGQSPDTQYF
TRBV6-2/TRBV6-3	TRBJ2-4	CASSSDPGDIAKNIQYF
TRBV20-1	TRBJ2-7	CSAGLFYEQYF
TRBV7-9	TRBJ2-7	CASSPRGGLYEQYF
TRBV7-3	TRBJ2-5	CASSLDSAETQYF
TRBV6-1	TRBJ1-1	CASSARGADTEAFF
TRBV7-9	TRBJ2-5	CASSPHSGGVAETQYF
TRBV27	TRBJ2-7	CASSSARGEYEQYF
TRBV9	TRBJ2-2	CASSSLGDSNTGELFF
TRBV27	TRBJ2-7	CASSLGGPAYEQYF
TRBV4-3	TRBJ2-1	CASSQDFEGEWNEQFF
TRBV20-1	TRBJ2-1	CSARGGEAGRSSYNEQFF
TRBV20-1	TRBJ2-5	CSAPDLENTPQETQYF
TRBV20-1	TRBJ2-4	CSARAIIGLAGVNPAKNIQYF
TRBV29-1	TRBJ2-7	CSGGQGPSSLEQYF
TRBV10-2	TRBJ2-7	CASVLGTQYEQYF
TRBV24-1	TRBJ2-1	CATRQGTSGEEQFF
TRBV28	TRBJ2-4	CASTRPPHWRPTLDIQYF
TRBV12-3/TRBV12-4	TRBJ1-1	CASSLSSGDNTEASF
TRBV4-1	TRBJ1-2	CASSQEEGAHNYGYTF
TRBV28	TRBJ2-7	CASSLVDSGIYEQYF
TRBV6-1	TRBJ1-1	CASSEAKWGGTEAFF
TRBV7-8	TRBJ2-2	CASSLVTGGTGELFF
TRBV5-5	TRBJ2-7	CASSLSAHHYEQYF
TRBV19	TRBJ1-1	CAGGWIVTGSTEAFF
TRBV6-2/TRBV6-3	TRBJ2-3	CAGRQGWTDTQYF
TRBV7-3	TRBJ2-3	CASSLQGASTDTQYF
TRBV12-3/TRBV12-4	TRBJ2-2	CASRAPGTLQSGELFF
TRBV11-2	TRBJ2-3	CASSYPPGLAFTDTQYF
TRBV3-1	TRBJ1-2	CASSQDIIGGDYGYTF